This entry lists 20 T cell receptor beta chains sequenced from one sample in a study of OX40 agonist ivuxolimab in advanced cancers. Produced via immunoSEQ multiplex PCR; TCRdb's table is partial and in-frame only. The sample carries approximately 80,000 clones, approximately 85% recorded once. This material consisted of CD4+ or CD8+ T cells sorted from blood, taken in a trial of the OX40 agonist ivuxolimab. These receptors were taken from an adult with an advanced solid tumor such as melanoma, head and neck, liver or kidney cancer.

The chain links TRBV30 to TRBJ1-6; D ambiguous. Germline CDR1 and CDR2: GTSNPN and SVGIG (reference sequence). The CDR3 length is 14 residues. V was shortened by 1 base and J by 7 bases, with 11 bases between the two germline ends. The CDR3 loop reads CAWSGWAVNSPLHF. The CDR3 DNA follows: TGTGCCTGGAGTGGGTGGGCAGTAAATTCACCCCTCCACTTT.

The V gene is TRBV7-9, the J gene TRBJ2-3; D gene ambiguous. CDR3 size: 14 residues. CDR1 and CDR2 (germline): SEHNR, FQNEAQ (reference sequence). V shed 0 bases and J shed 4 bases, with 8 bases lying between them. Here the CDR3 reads CASSLAPAPDTQYF. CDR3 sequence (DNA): TGTGCCAGCAGCTTAGCCCCCGCCCCAGATACGCAGTATTTT.

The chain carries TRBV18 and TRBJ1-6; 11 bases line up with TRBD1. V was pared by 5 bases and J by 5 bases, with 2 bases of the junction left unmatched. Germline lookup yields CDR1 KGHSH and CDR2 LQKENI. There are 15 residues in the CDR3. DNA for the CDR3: TGTGCCAGCTCATCGGACAGGGGGCATAATTCACCCCTCCACTTT. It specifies CASSSDRGHNSPLHF.

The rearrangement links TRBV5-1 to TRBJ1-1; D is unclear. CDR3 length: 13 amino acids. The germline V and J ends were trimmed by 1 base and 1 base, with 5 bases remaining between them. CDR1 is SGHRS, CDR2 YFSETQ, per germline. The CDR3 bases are TGCGCCAGCAGCTTGCCGGAGAACACTGAAGCTTTCTTT. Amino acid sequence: CASSLPENTEAFF.

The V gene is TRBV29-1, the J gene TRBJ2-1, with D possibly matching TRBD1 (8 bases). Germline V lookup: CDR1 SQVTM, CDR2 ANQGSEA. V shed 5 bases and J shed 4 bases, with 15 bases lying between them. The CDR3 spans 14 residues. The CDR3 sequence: CSVRAGQDYNEQFF. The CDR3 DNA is TGCAGCGTTCGAGCGGGACAGGATTACAATGAGCAGTTCTTC.

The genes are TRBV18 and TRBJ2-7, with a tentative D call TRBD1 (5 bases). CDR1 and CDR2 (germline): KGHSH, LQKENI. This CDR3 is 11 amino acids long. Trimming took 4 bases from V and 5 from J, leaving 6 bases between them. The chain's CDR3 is CASSQGNEQYF. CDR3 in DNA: TGTGCCAGCTCACAGGGGAACGAGCAGTACTTC.

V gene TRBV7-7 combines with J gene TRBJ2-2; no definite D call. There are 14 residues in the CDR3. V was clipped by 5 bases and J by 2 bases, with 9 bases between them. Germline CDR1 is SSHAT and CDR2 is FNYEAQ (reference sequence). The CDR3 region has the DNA TGTGCCAGCAGCCCCCTAATAAACACCGGGGAGCTGTTTTTT. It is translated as CASSPLINTGELFF.

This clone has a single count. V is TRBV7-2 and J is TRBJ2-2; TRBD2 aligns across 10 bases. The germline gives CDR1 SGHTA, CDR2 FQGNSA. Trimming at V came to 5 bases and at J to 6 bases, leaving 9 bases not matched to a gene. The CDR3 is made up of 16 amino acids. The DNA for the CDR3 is TGTGCCAGCAGCCTTGAGCGGGGGGGCCTTTCCGGGGAGCTGTTTTTT. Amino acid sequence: CASSLERGGLSGELFF.

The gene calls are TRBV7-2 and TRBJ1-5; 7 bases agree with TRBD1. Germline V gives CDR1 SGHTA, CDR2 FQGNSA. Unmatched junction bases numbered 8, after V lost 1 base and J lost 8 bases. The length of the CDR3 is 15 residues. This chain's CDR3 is CASSLVGGPEKPQHF. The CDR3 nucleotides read TGTGCCAGCAGCTTAGTAGGGGGCCCAGAGAAGCCCCAGCATTTT.

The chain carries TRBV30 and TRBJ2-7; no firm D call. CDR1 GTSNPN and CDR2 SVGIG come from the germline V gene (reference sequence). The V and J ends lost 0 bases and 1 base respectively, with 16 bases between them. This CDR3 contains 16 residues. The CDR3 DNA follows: TGTGCCTGGAGTGTATCTGGCCGACCCGAGTCCTACGAGCAGTACTTC. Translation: CAWSVSGRPESYEQYF.

The CDR3 sequence is CASRIPGTDTQYF. The CDR3 DNA sequence: TGTGCCAGCAGGATCCCCGGCACAGATACGCAGTATTTT. The chain couples TRBV6-5 to TRBJ2-3; D ambiguous. CDR1 and CDR2 (germline): MNHEY, SVGAGI. CDR3 size: 13 residues. V was cut by 6 bases and J by 1 base, with 8 bases left in between.

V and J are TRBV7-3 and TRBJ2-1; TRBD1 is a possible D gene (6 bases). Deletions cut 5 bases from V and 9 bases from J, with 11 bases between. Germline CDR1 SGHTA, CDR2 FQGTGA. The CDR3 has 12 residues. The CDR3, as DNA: TGTGCCAGCAGCAATCCGACAGGTGAGCAGTTCTTC. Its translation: CASSNPTGEQFF.

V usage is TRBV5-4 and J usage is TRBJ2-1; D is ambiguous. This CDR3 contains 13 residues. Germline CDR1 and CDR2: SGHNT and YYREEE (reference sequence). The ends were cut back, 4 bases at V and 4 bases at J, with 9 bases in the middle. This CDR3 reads CASSRWLYNEQFF. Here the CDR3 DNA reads TGTGCCAGCAGCAGGTGGCTATACAATGAGCAGTTCTTC.

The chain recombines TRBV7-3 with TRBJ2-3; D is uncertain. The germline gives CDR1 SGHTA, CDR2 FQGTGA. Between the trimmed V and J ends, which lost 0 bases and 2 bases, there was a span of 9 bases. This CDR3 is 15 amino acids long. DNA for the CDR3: TGTGCCAGCAGCTTAACGTCGACCATCACAGATACGCAGTATTTT. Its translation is CASSLTSTITDTQYF.

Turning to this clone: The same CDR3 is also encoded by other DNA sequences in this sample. The CDR3, as DNA: TGCGCCAGCAGCTTGGGTGGAAGCACAGATACGCAGTATTTT. It encodes CASSLGGSTDTQYF. The rearrangement joins TRBV5-1 to TRBJ2-3; D ambiguous. The CDR3 loop spans 14 amino acids. V lost 0 bases and J 0 bases, leaving 5 bases between the germline ends. Per the germline V gene, CDR1 is SGHRS and CDR2 is YFSETQ.

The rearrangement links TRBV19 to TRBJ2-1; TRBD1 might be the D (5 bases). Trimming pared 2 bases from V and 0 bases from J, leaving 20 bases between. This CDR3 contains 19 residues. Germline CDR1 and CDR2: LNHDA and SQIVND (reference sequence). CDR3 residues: CASSIQGGSRISSYNEQFF. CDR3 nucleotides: TGTGCCAGTAGTATACAGGGTGGCTCGCGAATCAGCTCCTACAATGAGCAGTTCTTC.

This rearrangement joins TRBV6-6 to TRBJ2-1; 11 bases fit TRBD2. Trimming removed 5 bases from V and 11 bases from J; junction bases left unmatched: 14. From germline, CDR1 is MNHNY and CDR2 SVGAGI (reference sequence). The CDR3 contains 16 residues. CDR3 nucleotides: TGTGCCAGCAGTGCCCCGTCTAGCGGGGGGCCGCTCCAGCAGTTCTTC. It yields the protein CASSAPSSGGPLQQFF.

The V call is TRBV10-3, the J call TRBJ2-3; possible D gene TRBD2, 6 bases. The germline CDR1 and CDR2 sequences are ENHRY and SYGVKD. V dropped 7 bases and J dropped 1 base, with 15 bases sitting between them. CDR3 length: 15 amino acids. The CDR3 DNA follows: TGTGCCATCAAAGGCGGGGCCGGCCGCACAGATACGCAGTATTTT. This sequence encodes CAIKGGAGRTDTQYF.

CDR3 region: CASDSYNSPLHF. The CDR3 DNA follows: TGTGCAAGTGACAGTTATAATTCACCCCTCCACTTT. The rearrangement links TRBV12-2 to TRBJ1-6; TRBD1 was called by the table and not checked on the DNA. TRBV12-2 is designated a pseudogene. CDR3 length: 12 amino acids.

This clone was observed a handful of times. Here the CDR3 DNA reads TGTGCCAGCAGCCCAGCCGGGGCTAGCAGCTACAATGAGCAGTTCTTC. Protein: CASSPAGASSYNEQFF. The chain links TRBV11-2 to TRBJ2-1; D may match TRBD1 or TRBD2 (5 bases each). The V end lost 5 bases, the J end lost 3 bases, and 17 bases lay between the germline ends. The CDR3 extends over 16 amino acids. The germline CDR1 and CDR2 sequences are SGHAT and FQNNGV. Looking up the rest from reference TRBV11-2 and TRBJ2-1 gives the full variable domain: EAGVAQSPRYKIIEKRQSVAFWCNPISGHATLYWYQQILGQGPKLLIQFQNNGVVDDSQLPKDRFSAERLKGVDSTLKIQPAKLEDSAVYLCASSPAGASSYNEQFFGPGTRLTVL.